What follows is one T cell receptor beta chain and its context. These data are taken from a study of blood T cell repertoires in COVID-19. Turning to the study itself: Acute and convalescent COVID-19 samples came from the United States, Italy and Spain. Sources were T cells, B-cell-depleted T cells, or PBMCs; the material itself was cDNA or gDNA.

Authors' methods: Reference gene primer amplification yielded estimated nucleated cell counts. This table comes from immunoSEQ multiplex PCR, and its TCRdb copy is limited to in-frame clones, with some not included. The DNA was the basis for D and trimming; V, J and clone size are from that table. Of some 97,000 clones in the sample, about nine tenths were seen once. CDR1 and CDR2 from the germline V gene are SEHNR and FQNEAQ (reference sequence). The length of the CDR3 is 15 residues. Trimming cost V 4 bases and J 2 bases; bases outside gene matches: 5. The chain employs TRBV7-9 and TRBJ2-5, with 9 bases aligning to TRBD1. This sequence was found in a middle-aged man with acute or convalescent COVID-19. The sequenced material came from peripheral blood. The CDR3 DNA follows: TGTGCCAGCAGCTCGGGGGACAGGGATCAAGAGACCCAGTACTTC. It encodes CASSSGDRDQETQYF.